This T cell receptor (beta chain) derives from a study of spatial heterogeneity in lung cancer. Across the study: More than eight raw reads, on average, carried each unique TCR and UMI combination.

Study results and limitations: Ubiquitous expanded tumor TCRs were seen in blood more at resection than at follow-up.

Time point denoted: sample taken at primary tumor resection. Tumor, nontumor lung or frozen PBMC supplied whole RNA, sequenced without sorting. This clonotype has ten or more counts. Its antigen is undetermined. V lost 3 bases to trimming and J lost 5 bases, with 20 bases between them. CDR1 MGHRA and CDR2 YSYEKL come from the germline V gene. CDR3 length equals 16 residues. TCRdb reanalysed the 5' RACE reads using MiXCR and keeps one entry per CDR3 protein. Among more than 30,000 distinct CDR3 sequences, 5.2% were seen once, and the ten largest hold roughly 25%. The TCR was taken from a female donor with early-stage non-small cell lung cancer. The chain has TRBV4-1 and TRBJ2-7; TRBD2 might be the D (5 bases). Specimen: PBMCs, collected at surgery. CDR3 DNA: TGCGCCAGCAGCCATAGGTACGGAGGAGGTGGCGACGAGCAGTACTTC. Amino acid sequence: CASSHRYGGGGDEQYF.